Listed below are T cell receptor beta chains from one sample, sequenced in a study of cytomegalovirus exposure and HLA in healthy donors. Assay: immunoSEQ multiplex PCR; the TCRdb copy retains only in-frame clones and omits some. The sample lists some 45,000 clones, over 60% seen once, with around 3.3% in the top ten. The sample taken for sequencing was PBMCs. The origin of the receptors is a woman aged 25 to 39 in good health and CMV-seronegative. The CDR3 runs from the conserved cysteine through the conserved F or W. A D gene is named only where the DNA matches it firmly. Some rows mark clone size as missing; the rest say once, few, many or name a class of expanded clone.

>15|TRBJ1-5|.|TRBD1|TRBV30
CAWSGTGGVNQPQHF
TGTGCCTGGAGTGGGACAGGGGGCGTTAATCAGCCCCAGCATTTT
>13|TRBJ2-7|.|TRBD2|TRBV27
CASRTSGAYEQYF
TGTGCCAGCCGGACTAGCGGAGCCTACGAGCAGTACTTC
>13|TRBJ2-1|.|.|TRBV30
CACQTSPYNEQFF
TGTGCCTGTCAGACTAGTCCCTACAATGAGCAGTTCTTC
>15|TRBJ1-2|.|TRBD1|TRBV7-8
CASSSYGTGNYGYTF
TGTGCCAGCAGCTCCTACGGGACAGGGAACTATGGCTACACCTTC
>15|TRBJ2-1|.|.|TRBV5-1
CASSPSPSSYNEQFF
TGCGCCAGCAGCCCTAGCCCGAGCTCCTACAATGAGCAGTTCTTC
>14|TRBJ2-5|.|TRBD1|TRBV5-4
CASSLMAGGETQYF
TGTGCCAGCAGCTTGATGGCAGGGGGAGAGACCCAGTACTTC
>16|TRBJ2-2|medium-sized|.|TRBV7-7
CASSLVGAPNTGELFF
TGTGCCAGCAGCTTAGTGGGGGCCCCGAACACCGGGGAGCTGTTTTTT
>13|TRBJ2-6|once|.|TRBV29-1
CSVAGSGANVLTF
TGCAGCGTTGCAGGGTCTGGGGCCAACGTCCTGACTTTC
>13|TRBJ1-2|.|.|TRBV6-1
CASSEQGLYGYTF
TGTGCCAGCAGTGAACAGGGGCTCTATGGCTACACCTTC
>15|TRBJ1-5|.|TRBD1|TRBV7-9
CASSLGQGASQPQHF
TGTGCCAGCAGCTTGGGGCAGGGGGCCAGTCAGCCCCAGCATTTT
>12|TRBJ2-1|few|.|TRBV7-9
CASSLRVDEQFF
TGTGCCAGCAGCCTCAGGGTGGATGAGCAGTTCTTC
>14|TRBJ1-5|.|.|TRBV6-1
CASSPIGGNQPQHF
TGTGCCAGCAGTCCGATCGGGGGCAATCAGCCCCAGCATTTT
>11|TRBJ1-5|.|.|TRBV19
CASSGNQPQHF
TGTGCCAGTAGCGGCAATCAGCCCCAGCATTTT
>14|TRBJ1-2|few|TRBD1|TRBV19
CASSTLGTGNGYTF
TGTGCCAGTAGTACCCTCGGGACAGGGAACGGCTACACCTTC
>13|TRBJ2-7|.|.|TRBV5-6
CASSLGQGDEQYF
TGTGCCAGCAGCTTGGGGCAGGGCGACGAGCAGTACTTC
>16|TRBJ1-2|.|TRBD1|TRBV7-9
CASSVGQGVKLRGYTF
TGTGCCAGCAGCGTTGGACAGGGTGTGAAGCTTAGGGGCTACACCTTC
>16|TRBJ1-4|.|.|TRBV29-1
CSVEEIDSATNEKLFF
TGCAGCGTTGAAGAGATTGACAGTGCAACTAATGAAAAACTGTTTTTT
>15|TRBJ2-3|.|.|TRBV29-1
CSVESLARSTDTQYF
TGCAGCGTTGAATCTTTGGCGAGGAGCACAGATACGCAGTATTTT
>16|TRBJ2-3|few|TRBD1|TRBV6-4
CASSDSGTGGTDTQYF
TGTGCCAGCAGTGACTCAGGGACAGGGGGAACAGATACGCAGTATTTT
>16|TRBJ2-7|.|.|TRBV21-1
CASSKFEERVSYEQYF
TGTGCCAGCAGCAAATTTGAGGAGAGGGTTAGCTACGAGCAGTACTTC
>14|TRBJ2-7|.|TRBD2|TRBV2
CASRGLAGGYEQYF
TGTGCCAGCAGGGGACTAGCGGGAGGGTACGAGCAGTACTTC
>15|TRBJ1-1|.|.|TRBV7-2
CASSLEGGPDTEAFF
TGTGCCAGCAGCTTAGAAGGCGGGCCCGACACTGAAGCTTTCTTT
>17|TRBJ1-4|.|.|TRBV10-3
CAISESEVKGLDEKLFF
TGTGCCATCAGTGAGTCGGAAGTGAAGGGGTTAGATGAAAAACTGTTTTTT
>15|TRBJ2-7|.|.|TRBV4-1
CASSQVADPSYEQYF
TGCGCCAGCAGCCAGGTAGCGGACCCCTCCTACGAGCAGTACTTC
>14|TRBJ2-7|.|.|TRBV7-6
CASSLAVTGYEQYF
TGTGCCAGCAGCTTAGCGGTGACTGGGTACGAGCAGTACTTC
>15|TRBJ1-2|once|TRBD1|TRBV28
CASSLTGTGNYGYTF
TGTGCCAGCAGTTTAACCGGGACAGGAAACTATGGCTACACCTTC
>15|TRBJ2-7|few|.|TRBV6-1
CASKALADPSYEQYF
TGTGCCAGCAAGGCTCTAGCCGATCCCTCCTACGAGCAGTACTTC
>15|TRBJ1-1|.|TRBD1|TRBV6-1
CASSRDRAVNTEAFF
TGTGCCAGCAGCAGGGACAGGGCTGTGAACACTGAAGCTTTCTTT
>13|TRBJ2-5|.|.|TRBV6-1
CAITLLAPETQYF
TGTGCCATAACTCTACTAGCTCCAGAGACCCAGTACTTC
>13|TRBJ2-7|.|.|TRBV6-5
CASSPTPSYEQYF
TGTGCCAGCAGCCCTACTCCATCCTACGAGCAGTACTTC
>14|TRBJ2-1|.|.|TRBV18
CASSRDTEIDEQFF
TGTGCCAGCTCCAGGGACACTGAAATCGATGAGCAGTTCTTC
>12|TRBJ1-1|.|.|TRBV18
CASSLTQEEAFF
TGTGCCAGCTCATTAACACAGGAAGAAGCTTTCTTT
>15|TRBJ1-6|.|TRBD1|TRBV5-6
CASSLNRGNNSPLHF
TGTGCCAGCAGCTTGAACAGGGGTAATAATTCACCCCTCCACTTT
>16|TRBJ2-2|few|TRBD1|TRBV30
CAWTRLTGVGTGELFF
TGTGCCTGGACACGATTAACAGGGGTGGGCACCGGGGAGCTGTTTTTT
>15|TRBJ2-1|.|TRBD2|TRBV5-1
CASSLWTTGGNEQFF
TGCGCCAGCAGCTTGTGGACAACCGGGGGGAATGAGCAGTTCTTC
>15|TRBJ2-5|once|.|TRBV7-6
CASSLALDSQETQYF
TGTGCCAGCAGCTTAGCCTTAGACAGCCAAGAGACCCAGTACTTC
>16|TRBJ1-2|.|.|TRBV7-8
CASSPEAQTGNYGYTF
TGTGCCAGCAGCCCAGAGGCACAGACAGGAAACTATGGCTACACCTTC
>14|TRBJ1-4|.|TRBD1|TRBV28
CASSLRRGHEKLFF
TGTGCCAGCAGTTTGAGGAGGGGGCACGAAAAACTGTTTTTT
>13|TRBJ2-3|.|.|TRBV29-1
CSVGGGFADTQYF
TGCAGCGTTGGAGGGGGTTTTGCAGATACGCAGTATTTT
>15|TRBJ2-3|.|.|TRBV30
CAWNPGTRDPDTQYF
TGTGCCTGGAATCCAGGAACTAGGGATCCAGATACGCAGTATTTT
>15|TRBJ2-7|.|.|TRBV30
CAWSLLLDYLYEQYF
TGTGCCTGGAGTCTCTTACTGGACTATCTCTACGAGCAGTACTTC
>16|TRBJ2-3|few|TRBD2|TRBV7-8
CASSSLAGGGTDTQYF
TGTGCCAGCAGCTCCCTAGCGGGAGGGGGGACAGATACGCAGTATTTT
>15|TRBJ2-1|.|TRBD2|TRBV6-4
CASMPTSGTYDEQFF
TGTGCCAGCATGCCGACTAGCGGGACTTACGATGAGCAGTTCTTC
>15|TRBJ2-3|.|TRBD2|TRBV5-4
CASRGGGFSTDTQYF
TGTGCCAGCAGGGGCGGGGGTTTCAGCACAGATACGCAGTATTTT
>14|TRBJ2-7|few|TRBD2|TRBV2
CASQRLAGEPEQYF
TGTGCCAGCCAACGACTAGCGGGAGAGCCCGAGCAGTACTTC
>11|TRBJ1-1|few|.|TRBV2
CASSDDTEAFF
TGTGCCAGCAGTGACGACACTGAAGCTTTCTTT